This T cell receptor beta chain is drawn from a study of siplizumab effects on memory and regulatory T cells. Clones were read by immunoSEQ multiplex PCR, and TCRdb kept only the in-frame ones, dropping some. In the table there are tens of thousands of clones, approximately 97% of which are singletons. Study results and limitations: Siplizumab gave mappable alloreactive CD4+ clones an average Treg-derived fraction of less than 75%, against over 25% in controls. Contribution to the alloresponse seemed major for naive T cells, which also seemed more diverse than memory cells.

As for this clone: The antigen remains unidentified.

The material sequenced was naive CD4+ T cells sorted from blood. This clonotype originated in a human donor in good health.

The CDR3, as DNA: TGTGCCAGCCGAGAGGGGAGTCAGCCCCAGCATTTT. This gives the protein CASREGSQPQHF. The J gene is TRBJ1-5, the V gene TRBV2; a possible D gene is TRBD1 (5 bases). CDR3 length: 12 residues. Trimming shortened V by 8 bases and J by 6 bases, and 11 bases separated the two germline ends. Germline-derived CDR1 and CDR2 are SNHLY and FYNNEI.